This TCR beta chain was identified during a study of blood T cell repertoires in COVID-19. This clone turned up a few times. In germline, CDR1 is SGHTA, CDR2 FQGTGA. The ends were cut back, 2 bases at V and 2 bases at J, with 24 bases in the middle. The CDR3 totals 20 residues. TCRdb's copy holds only in-frame clones and misses some; the assay was immunoSEQ multiplex PCR. The data contain approximately 180,000 clones, approximately 90% of them singletons. The sequencing sample was made of peripheral blood. The sequence derives from a man between 60 and 75 years old with active or convalescent COVID-19. V is TRBV7-3 and J is TRBJ2-2; tentative D call: TRBD1 (6 bases). This CDR3 is CASSLLIPGGQRTNTGELFF. The DNA of the CDR3 is TGTGCCAGCAGCTTACTTATCCCGGGCGGACAGAGAACAAACACCGGGGAGCTGTTTTTT.